This TCR beta chain originates from a study of blood T cell repertoires in COVID-19. About the research overall: There were acute and convalescent COVID-19 samples, and they came from the United States, Italy and Spain. The analysed material was cDNA or gDNA that came from T cells, B-cell-depleted T cells, or PBMCs.

This clone was detected once. Study processing details: Amplifying reference gene primers gave estimates of nucleated cell counts. The protocol was immunoSEQ multiplex PCR, while the TCRdb copy is restricted to in-frame clones and leaves out a portion. From that table come the V and J calls and clone size; the DNA was used to work out D and trimming. Of about 130,000 clones listed, around 87% are singletons. Germline V lookup: CDR1 SGHTA, CDR2 FQGNSA. Trimming took off 7 bases at V and 2 bases at J, with 15 bases between the two ends. The CDR3 runs 15 residues. The V and J genes are TRBV7-2 and TRBJ1-5, with TRBD1 as a possible D gene (6 bases). Sequencing was performed on peripheral blood. This clonotype originated in a man between 50 and 59 years old with active COVID-19. CDR3 nucleotide sequence: TGTGCCAGCACCTACAGGGCGGGAGGCAATCAGCCCCAGCATTTT. Its translation: CASTYRAGGNQPQHF.